This TCR beta chain was sequenced in a study of blood T cell repertoires in COVID-19. For the study at large: Samples came from the United States, Italy and Spain, spanning acute and convalescent COVID-19.

As processed by the authors: Nucleated cell number was recorded as an estimate derived from reference gene primer amplification. Sequencing was performed with immunoSEQ multiplex PCR; in TCRdb, only in-frame clones are kept and a portion is missing. V, J and clone size are those of that table, while D and trimming were read from the DNA. The top ten hold 25% to 30% of the sample, which has 150,000 to 180,000 clones, roughly four fifths seen once. Germline V gene lookup returns CDR1 MDHEN and CDR2 SYDVKM. V dropped 6 bases and J dropped 10 bases, with 10 bases sitting between them. The CDR3 extends over 12 amino acids.

The clonotype was recovered from a woman aged 55 to 70 with acute or convalescent COVID-19. Sequencing input: peripheral blood. The chain uses TRBV28 and TRBJ1-6, with D uncertain. In DNA, the CDR3 is TGTGCCAGCAGGCCGACTGGCTCACCCCTCCACTTT. Encoded protein: CASRPTGSPLHF.